The present T cell receptor beta chain was sequenced within a study of cytomegalovirus exposure and HLA in healthy donors listed by TCRdb under 2017. About the study as a whole: An earlier analysis of more than 550 of the donors reported about 280 Gb of sequence data and about 120 million unique TCR beta sequences obtained from some 170 million T cells. Because of strong linkage in the cohort, 5 or 6 DR-DQ haplotypes were treated as single units for association and clustering. To predict cytomegalovirus infection status, the study brought together high-throughput TCR immunosequencing, statistical association of individual TCRs with disease status, and machine learning. The later analysis used no new phenotypic data to find candidate immune exposures, relying instead on TCR beta sequences and their occurrence across donors. Among some 400 genotyped donors of the cohort, an average of around 220,000 unique TCR beta nucleotide sequences was sequenced per donor, of which about 18% were non-productive. An earlier analysis of approximately 630 of the donors applied high-throughput TCR beta sequencing to assess whether each TCR beta V gene segment acted as functional or pseudogenic. Both class I and class II loci were covered by HLA typing, at four-digit resolution. Among the approximately 420 genotyped donors, 81% belonged to the genetic ancestry cluster associated with self-reported Caucasian donors. Donor age, sex, ethnicity and CMV serostatus were collected together with the repertoire data. Along with the approximately 600-subject first cohort, a separate validation cohort of over 90 different subjects was used. The study was designed to test whether signatures of past pathogen exposure could be identified by cataloging public T cell receptors. All discovery cohort repertoires had been generated using a single sequencing platform. A later genetic analysis took genome-wide SNP genotypes for 398 of the 666 donors and used that subset as a discovery cohort. Typing coverage differed by locus: A, B, C, DRB1 and DQB1 were typed in about 629-630 donors, DQA1 in 522, DPA1 in 600 to 610, and DPB1 in around 440. A later analysis re-examined previously published TCR beta repertoires from 500 to 700 donors and added high-resolution HLA genotyping to investigate patterns of TCR occurrence. The study profiled the T cell repertoires of about 720 subjects by immunosequencing and related them to cytomegalovirus serostatus. Roughly 300 gigabases of sequencing data and 80 million or so unique TCR sequences were included in an early release covering roughly 700 HLA-typed donors.

The cohort was made up of 500 to 800 healthy bone marrow donors. All cohort members were sampled while nominally healthy, although unrecorded immune exposures were likely present. The donor was CMV seronegative and was included in the group of under 450 seronegative cohort members. Every donor gave a peripheral blood sample, and the peripheral blood mononuclear cells from that sample were used for TCR beta sequencing. Genomic DNA was extracted from the blood cell samples with the Qiagen DNeasy Blood Extraction Kit. As to this clone: Which antigen it targets is not known. Per-base qualities were not stored, and no clone one base away is much larger.

The method was the immunoSEQ multiplex PCR assay. The multiplex PCR relied on a mix of 60 forward primers for TCR Vbeta segments and 13 reverse primers for TCR Jbeta segments. Amplification of the CDR3 region of rearranged TCR beta genes was performed with a multiplex PCR assay on genomic DNA. The amplified TCR beta libraries were sequenced on the Illumina HiSeq System as 87-base-pair reads. The authors processed their data as follows. A later analysis tallied 75 million to 85 million unique TCR beta chains across the 650 to 750 repertoires, and 10 million to 11 million of those chains were shared by two or more donors. Raw reads were error-corrected and collapsed into unique sequences by a nearest-neighbor algorithm in which closely related sequences were merged to remove PCR and sequencing errors. CDR3 sequences were aligned to IMGT reference sequences to assign V, D and J gene segments. For a sequence to be retained, a match of at least six nucleotides to both a V gene segment and a J gene segment was required. Rearrangements were called productive when the CDR3 lacked stop codons and stayed in frame with V and J; all others were non-productive. CDR3 was defined according to IMGT convention as the region running from the second conserved V-encoded cysteine to the conserved J-encoded phenylalanine. Sequences without an unambiguous match to a single V gene segment were excluded from the earlier analysis of several hundred of the donors. In an earlier analysis of approximately 590 of the donors, a V segment was called functional when productive rearrangements were above 56.7%, and segregating when the standard deviation between donors exceeded 5%. A statistical classification framework was built for diagnosing cytomegalovirus status from the catalog of TCR beta chain sequences. In a later analysis, V and J genes were assigned by comparing TCR nucleotide sequences against IMGT/GENE-DB human TR gene sequences. A later analysis assigned CDR3 sequences and most-parsimonious VDJ recombination scenarios with the TCRdist pipeline. In a later analysis, each TCR beta chain was defined by its CDR3 amino acid sequence together with its V-gene family, and reads lacking a unique V-gene family were excluded. A later analysis removed several hundred highly shared, low-generation-probability nucleotide sequences to deal with suspected cross-contamination and a sequencing artifact. A later analysis calculated a clonal expansion index for each public chain from normalized within-repertoire ranks of inferred template counts. A later analysis computed generation probabilities with a VDJ recombination model fitted to out-of-frame rearrangements, and checked the results against IGoR. A later analysis scored TCR-TCR, TCR-HLA and TCR-CMV co-occurrence with hypergeometric tests, applying a repertoire-size bias correction to TCR pairs. In a later analysis, false discovery rates were estimated by permuting HLA or CMV assignments 20 times. In a later analysis, co-occurring TCRs were grouped with DBSCAN, and TCRdist sequence similarity was added when clustering was performed within HLA-allele-positive subsets. Repertoires with fewer than 30,000 or more than 120,000 public chains were left out of co-occurrence clustering, as were about 5 repertoires with anomalous nucleotide sharing. TCRdb took over this immuneACCESS table, retaining in-frame rearrangements with V and J assigned. Such tables are incomplete; in checked studies, under half of the missing clones stem from an unresolved V gene, and the remainder is unexplained. The D gene and trimming were derived from the DNA, and the V and J assignments and clone size from that table. This sample gives 100,000 to 150,000 clones in total; approximately 78% of them show up just once. 6% to 8% of the sample is taken by the ten largest.

General conclusions and limits of the study: The sequencing pipeline was judged likely to have produced a cluster of highly shared sequence variants as a technical artifact. In a later genetic analysis, fewer N-insertions in productive TCRs were reported among donors in an Asian-associated ancestry cluster than the approximately 710-donor mean. A later genetic analysis associated a missense DCLRE1C variant with V-gene and J-gene trimming of TCR beta chains, and an independent cohort replicated the association. In the study, 150 to 200 TCR beta chains were listed as associated with cytomegalovirus. A later analysis reported that several top co-occurrence clusters appeared linked to parvovirus B19, influenza, CMV and Epstein-Barr virus. In both the original and validation cohorts, the classifier was reported to diagnose cytomegalovirus status with high specificity and sensitivity. Most TCR sequences were observed very rarely across donors, whereas some public TCRs were present in many individuals. Linkage disequilibrium might explain the correlated functional status among segregating V segments, but an unknown experimental factor could not be ruled out. The only immune exposure information available for the cohort was CMV serostatus. The earlier analysis of almost 600 of the donors excluded some 16 rarely observed V segments, including chromosome 9 orphons, because counts were too low. Some IMGT-functional V segments, including TRBV6-2 and TRBV6-3, could not be told apart with the 87-base-pair reads, so those segments were excluded. The authors suggested that the approach could potentially be extended to other disease states and immunological phenotypes. In this cohort, only TCR beta chains were sequenced, and detectable features were limited by the absence of alpha or paired-chain data. In an earlier analysis of roughly 500 of the donors, most TCR beta V segments appeared in productive rearrangements about 90% or about 30% of the time, broadly matching IMGT annotations. In a later analysis, TCR association rates were found to vary across HLA loci, with the most associated TCRs seen for DRB1 alleles and the fewest for HLA-C alleles. A further reported finding was that TCR beta sequences accurately predicted the HLA-A and HLA-B alleles for most subjects in the first cohort. At a false discovery rate of 0.05, a later analysis linked 16,951 TCR beta sequences to specific HLA alleles. In vitro tests confirmed that three of the cytomegalovirus-associated TCR beta chains recognize cytomegalovirus antigens. When HLA alleles, especially DR and DQ, strongly co-occurred, TCR associations were difficult to assign to individual alleles. Because HLA typing was missing for some donors at each locus, association tests included only the typed subset. Sequencing depth was assumed to be roughly uniform across donors in the presence/absence analyses, though that assumption may not hold. A later analysis found that most CMV-associated TCR beta chains appeared HLA-restricted, with HLA associations seemingly driven largely by CMV exposure. Compared with equally common non-associated chains, HLA-associated TCR beta chains in a later analysis were more clonally expanded and had lower generation probabilities.

V drops 1 base and J drops 2 bases, leaving 10 bases in between. As encoded in the germline V gene, CDR1 is SNHLY while CDR2 is FYNNEI. Reading from cysteine to phenylalanine, the CDR3 counts 15 amino acids. Just CDR3 DNA is preserved here, 45 bases in frame from base 1. Material for sequencing was PBMCs. The sequence was collected from a woman aged 40 to 55 in good health and CMV-seronegative. The sequence joins TRBV2 to TRBJ2-3; 6 matching bases give a weak D call of TRBD1. The CDR3 region: CASSEVGHYTDTQYF. The DNA is as follows: TGTGCCAGCAGTGAAGTGGGACATTACACAGATACGCAGTATTTT.